This T cell receptor (beta chain) was documented in a study of vaccination and CD4 T cells after COVID-19. Study-wide background: Overlapping peptides of the spike proteins of SARS-CoV-2, HCoV-NL63, HCoV-OC43 and HCoV-229E were used for cell stimulation. General study findings and limits: Relatively few convalescent patients were studied, without early post-infection timepoints.

Germline V gene data show CDR1 as SGHVS and CDR2 as FNYEAQ. The CDR3 is made up of 16 amino acids. With 1 base clipped from V and 2 bases from J, the junction kept 6 bases outside the gene matches. Sequencing of cultured CD4+ T cell DNA used the Oncomine TCR Beta short-read assay. TCRdb reanalysed the PCR reads using MiXCR and keeps one entry per CDR3 protein. Of thousands of distinct CDR3 sequences in the sample, roughly 60% were seen once. For this clonotype: As yet, its antigen is unknown.

Described treatment: approximately 10-day PBMC culture with coronavirus spike peptide pools or control peptides (ViraFEST assay). One should note that the unexposed donor's CD4+ T cells were collected before the COVID-19 pandemic (2011-2018). Following expansion of antigen-specific T cells with peptide pools, ViraFEST then sequenced TCRs. The receptor was isolated from a human donor in good health. The V gene is TRBV7-6, the J gene TRBJ2-7, with 9 bases identical to TRBD2. Sequencing was carried out using CD4+ T cells from blood, cultured in vitro. CDR3: CASSLVVSGGAYEQYF. CDR3 nucleotides: TGTGCCAGCAGCTTAGTGGTTAGCGGGGGAGCCTACGAGCAGTACTTC. The full variable domain, with the rest looked up from reference TRBV7-6 and TRBJ2-7, is GAGVSQSPRYKVTKRGQDVALRCDPISGHVSLYWYRQALGQGPEFLTYFNYEAQQDKSGLPNDRFSAERPEGSISTLTIQRTEQRDSAMYRCASSLVVSGGAYEQYFGPGTRLTVT.